This TCR beta chain was captured in a study of regulatory T cells in long-lasting Graves disease. General observations from the study: Tissue studied was limited to peripheral blood, excluding thyroid tissue.

CDR3 length: 11 residues. V dropped 7 bases and J dropped 10 bases, with 13 bases sitting between them. CDR1 LGHDT and CDR2 YNNKEL come from the germline V gene (reference sequence). Building the TCR beta libraries relied on iRepertoire HTBI primers, and CDR3 regions underwent Arm-PCR. Authors' analysis steps: The samples included around 65 TRBV and roughly 14 TRBJ segments. TCRdb reprocessed the multiplex PCR reads via MiXCR and lists one record per CDR3 protein. The V and J calls were not made by the authors but by TCRdb's processing. The sample shows more than 400,000 distinct CDR3 sequences, 15% to 20% of them seen only once. There are many counts of this clonotype. Its antigen is unknown. Sample time point: newly diagnosed GD, antithyroid drugs for less than 3 months. The TCR library was prepared using RNA isolated from PBMCs. These data were also reused for a study on T cells in Graves' hyperthyroidism and ophthalmopathy. That work contributes: Most thyroid clonotypes that were expanded above 0.001 also turned up in blood. Ophthalmopathy was predicted by the model a median of approximately 6 months ahead of onset.

This receptor was identified in a man aged 35-49 years with Graves disease. The sequenced sample was peripheral blood mononuclear cells (PBMCs), obtained at new diagnosis, from a patient treated with antithyroid drugs. V is TRBV3-1 and J is TRBJ1-1; D is possibly TRBD1 (6 bases). The DNA for the CDR3 is TGTGCCAGCATGCAACAGGGTGCAGCTTTCTTT. As protein: CASMQQGAAFF.